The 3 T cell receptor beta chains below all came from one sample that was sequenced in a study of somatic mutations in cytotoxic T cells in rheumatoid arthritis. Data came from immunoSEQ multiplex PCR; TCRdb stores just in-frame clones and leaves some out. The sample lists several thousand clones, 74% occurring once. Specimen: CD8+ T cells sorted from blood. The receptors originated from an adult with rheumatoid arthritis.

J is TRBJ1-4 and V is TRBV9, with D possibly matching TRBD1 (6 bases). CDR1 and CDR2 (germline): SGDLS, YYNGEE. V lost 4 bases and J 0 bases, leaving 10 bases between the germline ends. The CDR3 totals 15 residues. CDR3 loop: CASSSGTSTNEKLFF. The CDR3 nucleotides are TGTGCCAGCAGCAGTGGGACATCAACTAATGAAAAACTGTTTTTT.

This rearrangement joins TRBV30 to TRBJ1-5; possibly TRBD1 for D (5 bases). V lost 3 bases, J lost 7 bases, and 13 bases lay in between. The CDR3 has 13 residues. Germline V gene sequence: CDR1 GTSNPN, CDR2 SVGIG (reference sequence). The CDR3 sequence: CAWSVNRGQPQHF. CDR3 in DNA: TGTGCCTGGAGCGTCAATCGGGGGCAGCCCCAGCATTTT.

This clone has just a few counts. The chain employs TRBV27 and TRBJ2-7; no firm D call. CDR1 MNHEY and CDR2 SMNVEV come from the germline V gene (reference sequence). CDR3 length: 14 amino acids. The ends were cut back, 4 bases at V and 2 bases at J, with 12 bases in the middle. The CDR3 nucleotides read TGTGCCAGCAGTTCGACGCCTACCGCCTACGAGCAGTACTTC. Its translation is CASSSTPTAYEQYF.